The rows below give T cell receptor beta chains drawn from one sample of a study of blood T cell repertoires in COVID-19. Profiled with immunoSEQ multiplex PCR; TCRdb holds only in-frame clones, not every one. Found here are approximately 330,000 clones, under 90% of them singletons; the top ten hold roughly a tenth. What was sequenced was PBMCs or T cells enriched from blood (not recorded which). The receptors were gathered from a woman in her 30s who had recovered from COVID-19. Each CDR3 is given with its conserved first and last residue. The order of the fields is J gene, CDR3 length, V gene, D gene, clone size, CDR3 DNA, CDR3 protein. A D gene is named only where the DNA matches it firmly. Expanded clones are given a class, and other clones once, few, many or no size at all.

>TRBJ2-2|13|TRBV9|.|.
TGTGCCAGCAGCGAAAGGGGGACCGGGGAGCTGTTTTTT
CASSERGTGELFF
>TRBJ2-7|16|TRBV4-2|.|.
TGTGCCAGCAGCCAAGGTTGGGCCTCACCAATCTACGAGCAGTACTTC
CASSQGWASPIYEQYF
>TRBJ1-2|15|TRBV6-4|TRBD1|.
TGTGCCAGCAGCGACCGGGACAGGGGAGGCTATGGCTACACCTTC
CASSDRDRGGYGYTF
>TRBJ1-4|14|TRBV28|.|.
TGTGCCAGCAGTTGGGATAACCCGGGGCAGGGGCTGTTTTTT
CASSWDNPGQGLFF
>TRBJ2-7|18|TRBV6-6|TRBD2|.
TGTGCCAGCAGTCACGGACTAGCGGGAGGATTCAGGTCCTACGAGCAGTACTTC
CASSHGLAGGFRSYEQYF
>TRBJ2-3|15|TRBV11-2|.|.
TGTGCCAGCAGCCCCCTACAGGGTTACACAGATACGCAGTATTTT
CASSPLQGYTDTQYF
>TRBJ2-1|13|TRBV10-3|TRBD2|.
TGTGCCATCCGCCTAGCGGACTACAATGAGCAGTTCTTC
CAIRLADYNEQFF
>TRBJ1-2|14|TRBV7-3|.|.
TGTGCCAGCAGCTTAAGTTCTAGTGGCTATGGCTACACCTTC
CASSLSSSGYGYTF
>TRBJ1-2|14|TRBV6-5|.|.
TGTGCCAGCAGTTACTCCTGGGGAGAGATGGGCTACACCTTC
CASSYSWGEMGYTF
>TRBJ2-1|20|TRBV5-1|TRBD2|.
TGCGCCAGCAGCTTGGCAAGCCCCAGTAAGACTAGCGGGATGGTTCATGAGCAGTTCTTC
CASSLASPSKTSGMVHEQFF
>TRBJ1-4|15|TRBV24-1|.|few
TGTGCCACCAGTGATTTGAAGGACAGTAATGAAAAACTGTTTTTT
CATSDLKDSNEKLFF
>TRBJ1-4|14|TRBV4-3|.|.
TGCGCCAGCAGCCGGGGGCAGTATAATGAAAAACTGTTTTTT
CASSRGQYNEKLFF
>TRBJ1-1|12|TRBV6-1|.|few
TGTGCCAGCAGTGACCGCGCGGGGGGGGCTTTCTTT
CASSDRAGGAFF
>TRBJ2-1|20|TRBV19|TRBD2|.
TGTGCCAGTAGTATACCTGGACTAGCGGGTATCAGAAACTCCTACAATGAGCAGTTCTTC
CASSIPGLAGIRNSYNEQFF
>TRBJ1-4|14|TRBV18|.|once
TGTGCCAGCCGGCGGGAGTCCACTAATGAAAAACTGTTTTTT
CASRRESTNEKLFF
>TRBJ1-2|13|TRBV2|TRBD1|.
TGTGCCAGCACGGGACAGGGAAACTATGGCTACACCTTC
CASTGQGNYGYTF
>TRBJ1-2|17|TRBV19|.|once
TGTGCCAGTAGTATAAGTGGCAGGGCCCCATCGGTCTATGGCTACACCTTC
CASSISGRAPSVYGYTF
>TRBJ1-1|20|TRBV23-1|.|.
TGCGCCAGCAGTCAATACCCAGACAGGTCCAACATTAATATGAACACTGAAGCTTTCTTT
CASSQYPDRSNINMNTEAFF
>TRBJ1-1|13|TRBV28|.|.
TGTGCCAGCACATTCAGGGCTGGGGCTGAAGCTTTCTTT
CASTFRAGAEAFF
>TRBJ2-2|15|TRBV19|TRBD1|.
TGTGCCAGTAGTTTCCGTGGACAGGACACCGGGGAGCTGTTTTTT
CASSFRGQDTGELFF
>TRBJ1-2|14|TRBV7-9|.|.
TGTGCCAGCAGCTTAGGAGGCAGGGCCTATGGCTACACCTTC
CASSLGGRAYGYTF
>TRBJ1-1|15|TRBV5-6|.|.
TGTGCCAGCAGCCCCCGGGATTGGGGTTACACTGAAGCTTTCTTT
CASSPRDWGYTEAFF
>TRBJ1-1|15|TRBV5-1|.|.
TGCGCCAGCAGTGACCGGGGGGTAGAGGACACTGAAGCTTTCTTT
CASSDRGVEDTEAFF
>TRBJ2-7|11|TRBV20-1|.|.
TGCAGTGCTAGTTATTCGGGAGTGCTGCACTTC
CSASYSGVLHF
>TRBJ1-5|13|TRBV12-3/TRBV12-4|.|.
TGTGCCAGCACGCAAGGGGCCAATCAGCCCCAGCATTTT
CASTQGANQPQHF
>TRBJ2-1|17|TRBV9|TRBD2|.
TGTGCCAGCAGCGTAGGTACCGGGACTAGCGTATCGAATGAGCAGTTCTTC
CASSVGTGTSVSNEQFF
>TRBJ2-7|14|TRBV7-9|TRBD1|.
TGTGCCAGCAGCCTCGCCGGGACAGTCTACGAGCAGTACTTC
CASSLAGTVYEQYF
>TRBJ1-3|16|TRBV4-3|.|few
TGCGCCAGCAGCCAAGATTCGGGCAGGGCTAGGAACACCATATATTTT
CASSQDSGRARNTIYF
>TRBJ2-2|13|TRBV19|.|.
TGTGCCAGCACCGCCCAGGGCGCCGGGGAGCTGTTTTTT
CASTAQGAGELFF
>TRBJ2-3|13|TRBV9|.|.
TGTGCCAGCAGCGTAGAGGGGGCAGATACGCAGTATTTT
CASSVEGADTQYF
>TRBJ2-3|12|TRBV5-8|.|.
TGTGCCAGCAGGGGGGCCACAGATACGCAGTATTTT
CASRGATDTQYF
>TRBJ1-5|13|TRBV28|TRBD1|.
TGTGCCAGCGGGGAAGACAGGGGGCGACCCCAGCATTTT
CASGEDRGRPQHF
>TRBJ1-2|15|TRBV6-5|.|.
TGTGCCAGCAGTTACTCGGGACTCCAGGGCTATGGCTACACCTTC
CASSYSGLQGYGYTF
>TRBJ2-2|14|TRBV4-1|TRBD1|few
TGCGCCAGCAGCCCGGACAGGGCCACCGGGGAGCTGTTTTTT
CASSPDRATGELFF
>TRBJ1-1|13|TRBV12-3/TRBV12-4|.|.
TGTGCCAGCAGCAGACAGGAGAACACTGAAGCTTTCTTT
CASSRQENTEAFF
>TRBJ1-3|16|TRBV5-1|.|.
TGCGCCAGCAGCTTGGCCCGACAGGTGGGTGGAAACACCATATATTTT
CASSLARQVGGNTIYF
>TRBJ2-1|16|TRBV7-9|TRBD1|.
TGTGCCAGCAGCTGGGACAGGGGACCTACCTACAATGAGCAGTTCTTC
CASSWDRGPTYNEQFF